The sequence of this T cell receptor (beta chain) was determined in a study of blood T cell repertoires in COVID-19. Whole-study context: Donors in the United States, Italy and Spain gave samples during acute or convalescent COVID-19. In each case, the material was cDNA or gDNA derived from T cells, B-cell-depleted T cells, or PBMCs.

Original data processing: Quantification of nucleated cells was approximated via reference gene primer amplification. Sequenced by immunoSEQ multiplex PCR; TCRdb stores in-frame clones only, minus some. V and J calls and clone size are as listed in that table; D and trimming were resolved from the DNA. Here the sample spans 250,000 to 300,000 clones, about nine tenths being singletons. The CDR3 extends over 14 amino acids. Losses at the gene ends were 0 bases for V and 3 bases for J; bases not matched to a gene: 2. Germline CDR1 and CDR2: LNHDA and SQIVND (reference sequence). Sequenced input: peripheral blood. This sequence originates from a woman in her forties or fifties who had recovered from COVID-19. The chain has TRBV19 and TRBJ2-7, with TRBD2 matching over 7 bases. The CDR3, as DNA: TGTGCCAGTAGTATAGAGGCGGGGGACTACGAGCAGTACTTC. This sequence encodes CASSIEAGDYEQYF.